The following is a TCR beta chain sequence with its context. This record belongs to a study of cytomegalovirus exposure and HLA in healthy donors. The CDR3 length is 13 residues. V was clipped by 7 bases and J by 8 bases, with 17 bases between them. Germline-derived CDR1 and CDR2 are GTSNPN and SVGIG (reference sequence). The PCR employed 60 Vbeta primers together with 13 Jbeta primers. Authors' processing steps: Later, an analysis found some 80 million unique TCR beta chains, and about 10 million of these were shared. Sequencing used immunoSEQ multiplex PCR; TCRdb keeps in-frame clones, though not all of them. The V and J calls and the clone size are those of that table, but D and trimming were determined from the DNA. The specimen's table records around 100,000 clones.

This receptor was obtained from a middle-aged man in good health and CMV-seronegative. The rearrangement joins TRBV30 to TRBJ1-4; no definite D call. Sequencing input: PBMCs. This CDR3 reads CASSQSRGEKLFF. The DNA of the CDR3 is TGTGCCTCGTCCCAGTCCAGAGGGGAAAAACTGTTTTTT. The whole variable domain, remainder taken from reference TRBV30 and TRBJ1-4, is SQTIHQWPATLVQPVGSPLSLECTVEGTSNPNLYWYRQAAGRGLQLLFYSVGIGQISSEVPQNLSASRPQDRQFILSSKKLLLSDSGFYLCASSQSRGEKLFFGSGTQLSVL.